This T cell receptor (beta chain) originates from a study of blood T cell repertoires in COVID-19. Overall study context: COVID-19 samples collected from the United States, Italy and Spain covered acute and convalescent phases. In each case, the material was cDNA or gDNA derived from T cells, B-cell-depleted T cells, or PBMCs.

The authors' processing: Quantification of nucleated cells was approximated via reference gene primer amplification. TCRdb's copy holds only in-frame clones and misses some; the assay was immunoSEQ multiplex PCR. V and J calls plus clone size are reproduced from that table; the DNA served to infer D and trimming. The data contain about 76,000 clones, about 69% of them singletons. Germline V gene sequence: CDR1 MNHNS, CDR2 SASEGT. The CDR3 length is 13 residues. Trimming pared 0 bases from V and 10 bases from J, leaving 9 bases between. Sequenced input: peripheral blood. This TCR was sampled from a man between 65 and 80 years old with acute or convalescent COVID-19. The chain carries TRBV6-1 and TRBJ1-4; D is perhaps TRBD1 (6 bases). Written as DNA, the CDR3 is TGTGCCAGCAGTGAAGCCCCGGACAGAAAACTGTTTTTT. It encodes CASSEAPDRKLFF.